This T cell receptor beta chain originates from a study of PD-1 blockade in classical Hodgkin lymphoma. Produced via immunoSEQ multiplex PCR; TCRdb's table is partial and in-frame only. The table has around 28,000 clones, 86% seen once. Study conclusions and caveats: Significantly greater TCR diversity emerged by C4D1 in CD4+ cells but not CD8+ cells. At baseline, newly diagnosed patients reportedly showed less TCR diversity than healthy donors.

The V gene end was trimmed by 5 bases and the J gene end by 13 bases; junction bases not matched to a gene: 9. The CDR3 extends over 12 amino acids. CDR1 is MDHEN, CDR2 SYDVKM, per germline. On this clone itself: Its specificity is unknown.

As for time point: cycle 4 day 1 (C4D1), after five to seven weeks of nivolumab. The patients all showed relapse after autologous stem cell transplantation, while their brentuximab vedotin exposure varied. Purified CD4+ T cells were obtained from thawed PBMCs through magnetic negative selection. The chain carries TRBV28 and TRBJ2-3; 7 bases fit TRBD1. The sequencing here drew on CD4+ T cells from blood, taken before the fourth cycle of nivolumab. The clonotype comes from a human donor with classical Hodgkin lymphoma. The CDR3 nucleotides read TGTGCCAGCAGTCCACGGGACAGCCGGGAGTATTTT. This codes for CASSPRDSREYF.